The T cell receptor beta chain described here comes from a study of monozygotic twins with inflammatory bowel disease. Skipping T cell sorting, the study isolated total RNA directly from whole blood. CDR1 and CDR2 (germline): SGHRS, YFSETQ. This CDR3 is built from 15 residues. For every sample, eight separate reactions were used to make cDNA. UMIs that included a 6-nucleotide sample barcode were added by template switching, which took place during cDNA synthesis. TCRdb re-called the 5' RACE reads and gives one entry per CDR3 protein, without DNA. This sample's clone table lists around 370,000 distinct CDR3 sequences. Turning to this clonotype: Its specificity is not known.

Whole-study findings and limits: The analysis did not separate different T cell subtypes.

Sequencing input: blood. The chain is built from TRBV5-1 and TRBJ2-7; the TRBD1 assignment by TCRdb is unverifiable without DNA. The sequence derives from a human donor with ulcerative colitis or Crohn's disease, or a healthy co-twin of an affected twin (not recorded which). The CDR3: CASSLDGKGSYEQYF.